One sample yielded the 10 T cell receptor beta chains listed below, sequenced in a study of blood T cell repertoires in COVID-19. Using immunoSEQ multiplex PCR, the repertoire was profiled, and TCRdb retains in-frame clones only, with some absent. This table has roughly 100,000 clones, roughly 85% appearing once. The sequencing sample was made of peripheral blood. These receptors all stem from a woman at least 80 years old with acute or convalescent COVID-19.

The V gene is TRBV24-1, the J gene TRBJ2-7; tentatively, D is TRBD2 (5 bases). This CDR3 is built from 13 residues. Germline values: CDR1 KGHDR, CDR2 SFDVKD. Trimming shortened V by 4 bases and J by 3 bases, and 9 bases separated the two germline ends. The chain's CDR3 is CATSDPGVYEQYF. In nucleotides, the CDR3 is TGTGCCACCAGTGACCCCGGGGTCTACGAGCAGTACTTC.

This chain links TRBV5-1 with TRBJ2-1, with D perhaps TRBD1 (6 bases). Germline loops: CDR1 SGHRS, CDR2 YFSETQ. The CDR3 has 15 amino acids. With 0 bases removed from V and 4 bases from J, the gap between germline ends came to 11 bases. DNA for the CDR3: TGCGCCAGCAGCTTGGGGCGCGGACAGTACAATGAGCAGTTCTTC. Translated: CASSLGRGQYNEQFF.

V usage is TRBV7-8 and J usage is TRBJ2-1; 12 bases match TRBD2. Germline V gene lookup returns CDR1 SGHVS and CDR2 FQNEAQ. The V and J ends lost 5 bases and 7 bases, in that order; junction bases with no gene match: 6. The CDR3 is made up of 15 amino acids. CDR3 nucleotides: TGTGCCAGCAGCACCCTCGGGACTAGCGGGAATGAGCAGTTCTTC. Translating it yields CASSTLGTSGNEQFF.

CDR3 loop: CASSEAEQGKRETQYF. The CDR3 DNA is TGTGCCAGCAGTGAAGCGGAACAGGGGAAGAGGGAGACCCAGTACTTC. This chain joins TRBV6-1 and TRBJ2-5, with 7 bases that match TRBD1. The CDR3 has 16 residues. V shed 0 bases, J shed 5 bases, and the junction held 9 bases outside the gene matches. Germline V CDR1 and CDR2: MNHNS, SASEGT.

The chain carries TRBV29-1 and TRBJ2-1, with TRBD1 identical over 8 bases. V trimming: 6 bases; J trimming: 0 bases; junction bases outside the gene matches: 4. The CDR3 has 14 residues. Germline CDR1 is SQVTM and CDR2 is ANQGSEA. CDR3 coding DNA: TGCAGCGTGAGGACAGGGAGCTCCTACAATGAGCAGTTCTTC. Translation: CSVRTGSSYNEQFF.

The rearrangement uses TRBV24-1 and TRBJ2-2, with 7 bases lining up with TRBD1. Germline CDR1 reads KGHDR; CDR2 reads SFDVKD. The ends lost 4 bases at V and 3 bases at J; junction bases unmatched: 7. The CDR3 is 16 residues long. This CDR3 is CATSEATGWDTGELFF. The CDR3 DNA sequence: TGTGCCACCAGTGAGGCGACAGGGTGGGACACCGGGGAGCTGTTTTTT.

This clone was detected only a few times. The CDR3 here is CASSLLGAATNEKLFF. CDR3 in DNA: TGTGCCAGCAGCCTCTTAGGGGCTGCGACTAATGAAAAACTGTTTTTT. The gene calls are TRBV3-1 (or the pseudogene TRBV3-2) and TRBJ1-4, with D perhaps matching TRBD1 (5 bases). Trimming removed 4 bases at V and 2 bases at J, with 14 bases between. Germline V lookup: CDR1 LGHDT, CDR2 YNNKEL (reference sequence). This CDR3 is built from 16 residues.

The gene calls are TRBV18 and TRBJ2-1; TRBD2 matches at 10 bases. Germline lookup yields CDR1 KGHSH and CDR2 LQKENI. The CDR3 consists of 15 residues. Trimming removed 3 bases from V and 6 bases from J; junction bases left unmatched: 5. The DNA of the CDR3 is TGTGCCAGCTCACCGACTAGCGGGTCGGGCAATGAGCAGTTCTTC. It yields the protein CASSPTSGSGNEQFF.

CDR3 DNA: TGTGCCAGCTCACTGGGACTAGCGGGAGTAAATGAGCAGTTCTTC. Amino acid sequence: CASSLGLAGVNEQFF. The V and J genes are TRBV18 and TRBJ2-1; 14 positions agree with TRBD2. Germline V gives CDR1 KGHSH, CDR2 LQKENI. V shed 4 bases, J shed 7 bases, and the junction held 3 bases outside the gene matches. This CDR3 spans 15 amino acids.

The chain recombines TRBV3-1 (or the pseudogene TRBV3-2) with TRBJ2-7; TRBD2 might be the D (6 bases). Germline CDR1 reads LGHDT; CDR2 reads YNNKEL (reference sequence). Trimming cost V 1 base and J 12 bases, with 16 bases left between them. The CDR3 sequence is 13 residues long. The DNA of the CDR3 is TGTGCCAGCAGCCAAGTTGGAGGGGCGGGGTTGTACTTC. Its protein is CASSQVGGAGLYF.